The 28 T cell receptor beta chains below come from one sample, sequenced in a study of blood T cell repertoires in COVID-19. The repertoire was sequenced with immunoSEQ multiplex PCR; TCRdb's copy has only in-frame clones and lacks some. The sample lists 200,000 to 250,000 clones, approximately 85% seen once, with about 4.8% in the top ten. Sequenced sample: peripheral blood. The receptor source for this set is a woman aged 70-85 years with acute or convalescent COVID-19.

The chain joins TRBV6-5 to TRBJ1-2; D remains unclear. Germline assignment: CDR1 MNHEY and CDR2 SVGAGI. CDR3 length: 12 amino acids. The ends were cut back, 2 bases at V and 5 bases at J, with 6 bases in the middle. The CDR3 DNA reads as TGTGCCAGCAGTTACGAGTCATATGGCTACACCTTC. As protein: CASSYESYGYTF.

The chain joins TRBV10-3 to TRBJ1-3; weak D call: TRBD1 (6 bases). Germline V gene sequence: CDR1 ENHRY, CDR2 SYGVKD. V lost 10 bases and J lost 4, with 20 bases in between. The CDR3 has 15 residues. Written as DNA, the CDR3 is TGTGCCACCAGGCCTAATACAGGGTCCGGAAACACCATATATTTT. It codes for CATRPNTGSGNTIYF.

This sequence joins TRBV4-2 and TRBJ2-5; a possible D gene is TRBD2 (6 bases). Germline-derived CDR1 and CDR2 are LGHNA and YNFKEQ. The CDR3 length is 18 residues. V lost 0 bases and J 6 bases, leaving 23 bases between the germline ends. The CDR3 loop reads CASSQDLTRDLSSKTQYF. The CDR3 coding sequence is TGTGCCAGCAGCCAAGACCTCACCCGGGACTTATCCTCGAAGACCCAGTACTTC.

This clone has only one observation. This chain uses TRBV25-1 with TRBJ1-2; a weak D match, TRBD1 (6 bases). Germline CDR1 reads MGHDK; CDR2 reads SYGVNS. This CDR3 spans 13 amino acids. Between the trimmed V and J ends, which lost 2 bases and 7 bases, there was a span of 11 bases. CDR3 sequence reads: CASSEGNRAGYTF. The CDR3 nucleotides are TGTGCCAGCAGTGAAGGTAACAGGGCTGGCTACACCTTC.

The chain recombines TRBV4-3 with TRBJ1-1, with TRBD1 matching over 9 bases. Losses at the gene ends were 3 bases for V and 8 bases for J; bases not matched to a gene: 13. Germline CDR1 is LGHNA and CDR2 is YSLEER. This CDR3 region has 16 residues. The CDR3 loop is CASSHEVTGGSYEAFF. In DNA form, the CDR3 reads TGCGCCAGCAGCCATGAAGTCACAGGGGGCTCTTACGAAGCTTTCTTT.

The rearrangement joins TRBV6-5 to TRBJ2-5; 8 bases match TRBD1. In germline, CDR1 is MNHEY, CDR2 SVGAGI. V shed 5 bases and J 2 bases; nucleotides not matched to a gene: 4. The CDR3 is made up of 14 amino acids. The CDR3 region has the DNA TGTGCCAGCAGTCCAGGGGGCCGTCAAGAGACCCAGTACTTC. It codes for CASSPGGRQETQYF.

This chain joins TRBV6-5 and TRBJ1-6; a weak D match, TRBD1 (5 bases). Germline V CDR1 and CDR2: MNHEY, SVGAGI. Trimming removed 6 bases at V and 9 bases at J, with 18 bases between. The CDR3 covers 15 residues. The CDR3 nucleotides read TGTGCCAGCAGAAACGGACGGGGGAAGGTTTCACCCCTCCACTTT. As protein: CASRNGRGKVSPLHF.

This clone has just a few counts. The chain links TRBV7-2 to TRBJ1-1; 9 bases fit TRBD1. V dropped 1 base and J dropped 1; count of bases not matched to a gene: 1. CDR1 and CDR2 (germline): SGHTA, FQGNSA. The CDR3 is made up of 15 amino acids. In DNA, the CDR3 is TGTGCCAGCAGCTTAGGGGGACAGGGGAACACTGAAGCTTTCTTT. This encodes CASSLGGQGNTEAFF. The whole variable domain, filled in from reference TRBV7-2 and TRBJ1-1, reads GAGVSQSPSNKVTEKGKDVELRCDPISGHTALYWYRQSLGQGLEFLIYFQGNSAPDKSGLPSDRFSAERTGGSVSTLTIQRTQQEDSAVYLCASSLGGQGNTEAFFGQGTRLTVV.

The J gene is TRBJ2-3, the V gene TRBV7-2; 7 nucleotides agree with TRBD1. J gave up 4 bases and V 4 bases, and 8 bases lay outside the gene matches. Germline V gives CDR1 SGHTA, CDR2 FQGNSA. The CDR3 length is 15 residues. The CDR3 here is CASSSFGQVSDTQYF. The CDR3 nucleotides read TGTGCCAGCAGCTCCTTCGGACAGGTATCAGATACGCAGTATTTT. The full variable domain, rest sourced from reference TRBV7-2 and TRBJ2-3, is GAGVSQSPSNKVTEKGKDVELRCDPISGHTALYWYRQSLGQGLEFLIYFQGNSAPDKSGLPSDRFSAERTGGSVSTLTIQRTQQEDSAVYLCASSSFGQVSDTQYFGPGTRLTVL.

The rearrangement joins TRBV18 to TRBJ2-7, with 8 positions matching TRBD2. Germline V gene sequence: CDR1 KGHSH, CDR2 LQKENI. This CDR3 has 15 amino acids. V was pared by 6 bases and J by 5 bases, with 12 bases of the junction left unmatched. CDR3 loop: CASSPSGGIYNEQYF. The CDR3 coding sequence is TGTGCCAGCTCCCCCAGCGGGGGAATTTACAACGAGCAGTACTTC.

The V call is TRBV7-2, the J call TRBJ2-5, with TRBD2 identical over 7 bases. J gave up 5 bases and V 0 bases, and 9 bases lay outside the gene matches. This CDR3 is 16 amino acids long. The V gene's germline CDR1 is SGHTA and CDR2 FQGNSA. CDR3 nucleotides: TGTGCCAGCAGCTTAGCGAGGAGCGGGGCGTATGAGACCCAGTACTTC. It yields the protein CASSLARSGAYETQYF.

The chain is built from TRBV5-6 and TRBJ1-3, with no clear D. The CDR3 is 16 amino acids. Deletions cut 0 bases from V and 0 bases from J, with 10 bases between. CDR1 and CDR2 (germline): SGHDT, YYEEEE. The CDR3 bases are TGTGCCAGCAGCTTGGGTCCCACAAGCTCTGGAAACACCATATATTTT. Amino acids: CASSLGPTSSGNTIYF. Complete variable domain (other parts from reference TRBV5-6 and TRBJ1-3): DAGVTQSPTHLIKTRGQQVTLRCSPKSGHDTVSWYQQALGQGPQFIFQYYEEEERQRGNFPDRFSGHQFPNYSSELNVNALLLGDSALYLCASSLGPTSSGNTIYFGEGSWLTVV.

V gene TRBV30 combines with J gene TRBJ2-2; TRBD1 matches at 8 bases. V lost 3 bases and J lost 7; bases outside the gene matches: 10. This CDR3 spans 15 amino acids. CDR1 is GTSNPN and CDR2 is SVGIG in the germline V gene (reference sequence). CDR3 loop: CAWSGQGFRHGELFF. In DNA form, the CDR3 reads TGTGCCTGGAGCGGACAGGGTTTTCGCCACGGGGAGCTGTTTTTT.

This clone has more than one count but fewer than ten. The genes are TRBV4-1 and TRBJ1-2; D possibly corresponds to TRBD1 (6 bases). The CDR3 sequence is 15 residues long. With 0 bases removed from V and 3 bases from J, the gap between germline ends came to 11 bases. CDR1 is MGHRA, CDR2 YSYEKL, per germline. The CDR3 DNA follows: TGCGCCAGCAGCCAAGAGGCCAGGGGAGACTATGGCTACACCTTC. Amino acid sequence: CASSQEARGDYGYTF.

As regards this clone: Other nucleotide sequences from this sample produce the same CDR3. The chain uses TRBV19 and TRBJ2-7; D is unclear. V lost 6 bases and J 1 base, leaving 7 bases between the germline ends. The CDR3 extends over 12 amino acids. In germline, CDR1 is LNHDA, CDR2 SQIVND (reference sequence). This chain's CDR3 is CASSESSYEQYF. DNA for the CDR3: TGTGCCAGTAGCGAGAGTTCCTACGAGCAGTACTTC.

This clone showed up just a few times. The chain couples TRBV5-1 to TRBJ1-1; D perhaps matches TRBD1 (5 bases). In germline, CDR1 is SGHRS, CDR2 YFSETQ. Trimming took 7 bases from V and 11 from J, leaving 18 bases between them. This CDR3 is 12 amino acids long. CDR3 coding DNA: TGCGCCAGCTTCCCTCTTCTAGGGGATGCTTTCTTT. As protein: CASFPLLGDAFF.

The CDR3 DNA follows: TGCGCCAGCAGCCACGGGGACAGGGTTAATTCACCCCTCCACTTT. It specifies CASSHGDRVNSPLHF. The V and J genes are TRBV4-3 and TRBJ1-6; 9 positions agree with TRBD1. The CDR3 sequence is 15 residues long. Germline V CDR1 and CDR2: LGHNA, YSLEER. J was trimmed by 6 bases and V by 3 bases; bases with no gene match: 3.

The chain combines TRBV18 with TRBJ2-7, with 7 bases that match TRBD1. Germline V gives CDR1 KGHSH, CDR2 LQKENI. With V trimmed by 2 bases and J by 3 bases, 7 bases remained unmatched. The length of the CDR3 is 15 residues. The CDR3, as DNA: TGTGCCAGCTCACCAAATTTGGCAGGGGGCTACGAGCAGTACTTC. The encoded protein is CASSPNLAGGYEQYF. Complete variable domain (other parts from reference TRBV18 and TRBJ2-7): NAGVMQNPRHLVRRRGQEARLRCSPMKGHSHVYWYRQLPEEGLKFMVYLQKENIIDESGMPKERFSAEFPKEGPSILRIQQVVRGDSAAYFCASSPNLAGGYEQYFGPGTRLTVT.

The rearrangement joins TRBV30 to TRBJ1-2; D not resolved. Germline-derived CDR1 and CDR2 are GTSNPN and SVGIG (reference sequence). This CDR3 comprises 12 residues. Trimming pared 4 bases from V and 8 bases from J, leaving 14 bases between. The CDR3 loop reads CAWKKETSGYTF. As DNA, the CDR3 is TGTGCCTGGAAAAAAGAGACAAGCGGCTACACCTTC.

This chain joins TRBV2 and TRBJ1-5; D call uncertain. The CDR3 has 15 amino acids. Germline V lookup: CDR1 SNHLY, CDR2 FYNNEI. Deletions cut 6 bases from V and 4 bases from J, with 16 bases between. The chain's CDR3 is CASSPTILGNQPQHF. The CDR3, as DNA: TGTGCCAGCAGCCCGACAATCCTTGGGAATCAGCCCCAGCATTTT.

This clone was found a few times. J is TRBJ1-5 and V is TRBV18; a weak D match, TRBD1 (5 bases). Germline CDR1 and CDR2: KGHSH and LQKENI. The V gene lost 0 bases and the J gene lost 1 base, with 10 bases spanning the gap. CDR3 size: 16 residues. CDR3 in amino acids: CASSPPTTESNQPQHF. The CDR3, as DNA: TGTGCCAGCTCACCACCTACGACAGAAAGCAATCAGCCCCAGCATTTT. The full variable domain, in which reference TRBV18 and TRBJ1-5 provide the parts outside the CDR3, is NAGVMQNPRHLVRRRGQEARLRCSPMKGHSHVYWYRQLPEEGLKFMVYLQKENIIDESGMPKERFSAEFPKEGPSILRIQQVVRGDSAAYFCASSPPTTESNQPQHFGDGTRLSIL.

The chain carries TRBV10-3 and TRBJ1-1; perhaps TRBD1 as D (5 bases). The CDR3 loop spans 14 amino acids. Between the trimmed V and J ends, which lost 3 bases and 10 bases, there was a span of 18 bases. CDR1 and CDR2 from the germline V gene are ENHRY and SYGVKD. The CDR3 reads CAISDAGQSPRAFF. In DNA form, the CDR3 reads TGTGCCATCAGTGATGCAGGGCAAAGCCCTCGAGCTTTCTTT.

This clone is a singleton in its sample. This chain uses TRBV10-1 with TRBJ1-4; 7 positions agree with TRBD1. Unmatched junction bases numbered 5, after V lost 6 bases and J lost 4 bases. The CDR3 consists of 14 residues. Germline V lookup: CDR1 WNHNN, CDR2 SYGVQD (reference sequence). The CDR3 spells CASSRRTGNEKLFF. The CDR3 coding sequence is TGCGCCAGCAGCCGAAGGACAGGTAATGAAAAACTGTTTTTT.

The J gene is TRBJ1-3, the V gene TRBV30; D not resolved. This CDR3 region has 15 residues. The germline V gene has CDR1 GTSNPN and CDR2 SVGIG (reference sequence). V lost 2 bases, J lost 3 bases, and 14 bases lay in between. The DNA for the CDR3 is TGTGCCTGGAGTATAGCTCCGGCAGTTGGAAACACCATATATTTT. It is translated as CAWSIAPAVGNTIYF.

The chain uses TRBV5-1 and TRBJ2-5; 10 positions match TRBD2. Germline-derived CDR1 and CDR2 are SGHRS and YFSETQ. V lost 4 bases to trimming and J lost 4 bases; unmatched junction nucleotides: 13. The CDR3 contains 17 residues. Here the CDR3 DNA reads TGCGCCAGCAGCCGTAAAAGTCAAGCGGGGGGGCCAGAGACCCAGTACTTC. Protein sequence: CASSRKSQAGGPETQYF.

V usage is TRBV15 and J usage is TRBJ2-7, with TRBD1 as a possible D gene (5 bases). V shed 0 bases and J shed 6 bases, with 15 bases lying between them. CDR3 length equals 15 residues. Per germline, CDR1 LNHNV and CDR2 YYDKDF (reference sequence). The CDR3 bases are TGTGCCACCAGCAGAGATAGGATACTGACAGCCGAGCAGTACTTC. Its translation: CATSRDRILTAEQYF.

As DNA, the CDR3 is TGTGCTGGAGGTCCGGACCGGAGGACTGAAGCTTTCTTT. Translation: CAGGPDRRTEAFF. The chain joins TRBV12-3 or TRBV12-4 to TRBJ1-1; D gene ambiguous. This CDR3 has 13 amino acids.

This chain uses TRBV19 with TRBJ2-5, with D possibly TRBD1 on 5 matching bases. The germline V and J ends were trimmed by 3 bases and 3 bases, with 20 bases remaining between them. This CDR3 spans 17 amino acids. The V gene's germline CDR1 is LNHDA and CDR2 SQIVND (reference sequence). The CDR3 sequence is CASSMVPQQGGEETQYF. In nucleotides, the CDR3 is TGTGCCAGTAGTATGGTCCCCCAGCAGGGCGGAGAAGAGACCCAGTACTTC.